What follows is one T cell receptor (beta chain) and its context. This record comes from a study of blood T cell repertoires in COVID-19. Study details: Samples of COVID-19 (acute and convalescent) were obtained from the United States, Italy and Spain. PBMCs, B-cell-depleted T cells, or T cells were the source of the cDNA or gDNA that made up the material.

Germline CDR1 reads SGHNT; CDR2 reads YYREEE (reference sequence). The CDR3 sequence is 15 residues long. Trimming removed 0 bases from V and 2 bases from J; junction bases left unmatched: 1. Original methodology: Estimation of nucleated cell counts was performed using reference gene primer amplification. The table came from immunoSEQ multiplex PCR; TCRdb's copy has only in-frame clones and leaves some out. V and J calls and clone size are given by that table; D and trimming were obtained from the DNA. Here the sample spans around 140,000 clones, roughly 84% being singletons. The TCR originated in a man aged 55 to 70 with acute or convalescent COVID-19. V is TRBV5-4 and J is TRBJ1-2, with 10 nucleotides matching TRBD1. Sequencing was done on a sample of peripheral blood. In DNA form, the CDR3 reads TGTGCCAGCAGCTTGGGGGGACAGGGGAACTATGGCTACACCTTC. It is translated as CASSLGGQGNYGYTF. The whole variable domain, filled in from reference TRBV5-4 and TRBJ1-2, reads ETGVTQSPTHLIKTRGQQVTLRCSSQSGHNTVSWYQQALGQGPQFIFQYYREEENGRGNFPPRFSGLQFPNYSSELNVNALELDDSALYLCASSLGGQGNYGYTFGSGTRLTVV.